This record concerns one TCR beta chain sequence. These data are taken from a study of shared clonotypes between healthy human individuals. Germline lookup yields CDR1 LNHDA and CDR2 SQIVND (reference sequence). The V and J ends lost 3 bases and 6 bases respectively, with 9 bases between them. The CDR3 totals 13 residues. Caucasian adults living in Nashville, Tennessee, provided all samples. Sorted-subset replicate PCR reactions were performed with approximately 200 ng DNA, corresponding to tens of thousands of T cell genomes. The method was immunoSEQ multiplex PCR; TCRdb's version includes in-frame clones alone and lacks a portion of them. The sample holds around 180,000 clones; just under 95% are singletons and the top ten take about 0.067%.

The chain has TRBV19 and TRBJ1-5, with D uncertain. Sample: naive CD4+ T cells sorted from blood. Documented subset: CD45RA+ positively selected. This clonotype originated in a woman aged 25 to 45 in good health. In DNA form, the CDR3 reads TGTGCCAGTAGTATCTATTATCCTCAGCCCCAGCATTTT. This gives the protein CASSIYYPQPQHF.